A single sample is the source of the 9 T cell receptor beta chains below, sequenced in a study of human T cells and chemical hapten exposure. Time point noted: patch test 2, 6 weeks after DPC sensitization. Treatment specified: therapeutic diphenylcyclopropenone sensitization with weekly scalp DPC. TCRdb processed the RACE reads anew with MiXCR; each CDR3 protein has one entry. The sample carries some 99,000 distinct CDR3 sequences, 9% to 9.5% recorded once. The sequencing used whole blood, collected in connection with sensitization to the hapten diphenylcyclopropenone (DPC). The source is a woman in her thirties or forties with alopecia areata. Some clones in this sample may be carry-over from other donors' samples.

This clonotype was seen at least ten times. CDR3 in DNA: TGTGCCAGCAGTTACTTCCCCGACTCTGGAAACACCATATATTTT. As protein: CASSYFPDSGNTIYF. V gene TRBV6-6 combines with J gene TRBJ1-3, with D hard to call. The CDR3 totals 15 residues. From germline, CDR1 is MNHNY and CDR2 SVGAGI (reference sequence). Trimming cost V 1 base and J 0 bases, with 7 bases left between them.

The rearrangement links TRBV25-1 to TRBJ2-7, with a tentative D call TRBD2 (5 bases). Trimming left V 0 bases short and J 5 bases short, with 14 bases between. The CDR3 extends over 15 amino acids. Germline values: CDR1 MGHDK, CDR2 SYGVNS. DNA for the CDR3: TGTGCCAGCAGTGAATACGTCTCGGGGATCGACGAGCAGTACTTC. The encoded protein is CASSEYVSGIDEQYF.

The table lists this clonotype with many counts. This rearrangement joins TRBV7-9 to TRBJ2-1; no clear D gene. Trimming took 5 bases from V and 9 from J, leaving 17 bases between them. CDR1 is SEHNR, CDR2 FQNEAQ, per germline (reference sequence). This CDR3 has 14 residues. The CDR3 nucleotides read TGTGCCAGCAGCCAACCCCTTCCCCTAGGTGAGCAGTTCTTC. The encoded protein is CASSQPLPLGEQFF.

This clonotype was detected ten times or more. The J gene is TRBJ2-5, the V gene TRBV4-1; 7 bases agree with TRBD2. Germline V gene sequence: CDR1 MGHRA, CDR2 YSYEKL. V dropped 1 base and J dropped 1; count of bases not matched to a gene: 3. This CDR3 spans 15 amino acids. The CDR3 is CASSQVWGGQETQYF. The CDR3, as DNA: TGCGCCAGCAGCCAAGTTTGGGGGGGCCAAGAGACCCAGTACTTC.

This chain connects TRBV7-3 to TRBJ2-3; D might be TRBD2 (6 bases). CDR3 length: 14 residues. CDR1 and CDR2 from the germline V gene are SGHTA and FQGTGA. Trimming cost V 3 bases and J 4 bases, with 11 bases left between them. The CDR3 loop reads CASSFDRESDTQYF. In DNA, the CDR3 is TGTGCCAGCAGCTTCGACCGGGAGTCAGATACGCAGTATTTT.

This clonotype was picked up one time. The V and J genes are TRBV3-2 and TRBJ1-6; the DNA was not used to check the table's D call, TRBD1. TRBV3-2 is flagged as a pseudogene. The CDR3 extends over 13 amino acids. CDR3: CASSQEGASPLHF. The CDR3 DNA is TGTGCCAGCAGCCAAGAAGGGGCTTCACCCCTCCACTTT.

V gene TRBV6-2 or TRBV6-3 combines with J gene TRBJ1-2, with no clear D. Trimming left V 6 bases short and J 4 bases short, with 9 bases between. CDR1 is MNHEY and CDR2 is SVGEGT in the germline V gene. CDR3 length equals 12 residues. CDR3 loop: CASRSITYGYTF. The CDR3 region has the DNA TGTGCCAGCAGATCTATCACCTATGGCTACACCTTC.

In this sample, this clonotype turned up many times. The genes are TRBV6-2 or TRBV6-3 and TRBJ1-5; D not resolved. CDR1 MNHEY and CDR2 SVGEGT come from the germline V gene. V gave up 3 bases and J gave up 6 bases, with 9 bases separating them. This CDR3 is 13 amino acids long. CDR3 nucleotide sequence: TGTGCCAGCAGTTATTCCCTTCTTCAGCCCCAGCATTTT. Translation: CASSYSLLQPQHF.

The chain employs TRBV7-9 and TRBJ2-3; 8 positions match TRBD2. In germline, CDR1 is SEHNR, CDR2 FQNEAQ (reference sequence). The CDR3 loop spans 16 amino acids. With V trimmed by 5 bases and J by 0 bases, 7 bases remained unmatched. As DNA, the CDR3 is TGTGCCAGCAGCCCCGGACTAGCCACAAGCACAGATACGCAGTATTTT. The encoded protein is CASSPGLATSTDTQYF.